One sample yielded the 30 T cell receptor beta chains listed below, sequenced in a study of CD8 T cell repertoires and HIV-1 epitope variants. Using immunoSEQ multiplex PCR, the repertoire was profiled, and TCRdb retains in-frame clones only, with some absent. In the table there are under 100,000 clones, roughly four fifths of which are singletons. The specimen was uncultured baseline CD8+ T cells from peripheral blood mononuclear cells (PBMCs). The receptors derive from a male donor with HIV.

This chain connects TRBV28 to TRBJ1-2; a possible D gene is TRBD1 (5 bases). Germline values: CDR1 MDHEN, CDR2 SYDVKM. V was trimmed by 10 bases and J by 7 bases, leaving 13 bases between them. There are 11 residues in the CDR3. Here the CDR3 reads CATMEGSGYTF. CDR3 in DNA: TGTGCCACCATGGAGGGGTCTGGCTACACCTTC.

The V call is TRBV7-8, the J call TRBJ2-7; 12 bases align to TRBD1. J gave up 7 bases and V 1 base, and 8 bases lay outside the gene matches. This CDR3 has 16 amino acids. Looked up from germline, CDR1 is SGHVS and CDR2 is FQNEAQ. CDR3 coding DNA: TGTGCCAGCAGCTTAGGGCCGGGACAGGGGGCAGGTGAGCAGTACTTC. Translated, it gives CASSLGPGQGAGEQYF.

The chain links TRBV7-2 to TRBJ2-7, with 7 bases fitting TRBD2. Per germline, CDR1 SGHTA and CDR2 FQGNSA. The V gene end was trimmed by 1 base and the J gene end by 6 bases; junction bases not matched to a gene: 12. This CDR3 has 16 residues. The CDR3 region has the DNA TGTGCCAGCAGCTTAGTAGGAGCGGGGTCAGTGAGCGAGCAGTACTTC. It encodes CASSLVGAGSVSEQYF.

The V call is TRBV7-2, the J call TRBJ1-1; possible D gene TRBD1, 5 bases. Deletions cut 2 bases from V and 8 bases from J, with 15 bases between. The CDR3 length is 14 residues. Germline V gene data show CDR1 as SGHTA and CDR2 as FQGNSA. As DNA, the CDR3 is TGTGCCAGCAGCTTACAAGGACAAGGAGAGGAAGCTTTCTTT. Protein product: CASSLQGQGEEAFF.

The chain employs TRBV15 and TRBJ2-1, with D perhaps assigned TRBD1 or TRBD2 (5 bases each). The CDR3 has 18 residues. CDR1 LNHNV and CDR2 YYDKDF come from the germline V gene (reference sequence). The V gene lost 0 bases and the J gene lost 4 bases, with 19 bases spanning the gap. The CDR3 here is CATSRDFQTGSGYNEQFF. Written as DNA, the CDR3 is TGTGCCACCAGCAGAGACTTCCAAACAGGCTCGGGGTACAATGAGCAGTTCTTC.

V gene TRBV5-1 combines with J gene TRBJ2-3, with 8 bases aligning to TRBD2. Germline loops: CDR1 SGHRS, CDR2 YFSETQ. J gave up 6 bases and V 4 bases, and 13 bases lay outside the gene matches. This CDR3 comprises 16 residues. CDR3: CASSLGLAGETDTQYF. DNA of the CDR3: TGCGCCAGCAGCCTCGGGCTAGCGGGCGAAACGGATACGCAGTATTTT.

The gene calls are TRBV7-6 and TRBJ2-1, with D maybe TRBD2 (6 bases). Looked up from germline, CDR1 is SGHVS and CDR2 is FNYEAQ. Trimming pared 3 bases from V and 0 bases from J, leaving 12 bases between. There are 16 residues in the CDR3. Here the CDR3 reads CASSLFGGVSYNEQFF. The CDR3 DNA is TGTGCCAGCAGCTTGTTCGGCGGGGTCTCCTACAATGAGCAGTTCTTC.

This chain joins TRBV6-6 and TRBJ2-7; 7 bases agree with TRBD1. Losses at the gene ends were 6 bases for V and 2 bases for J; bases not matched to a gene: 10. There are 15 residues in the CDR3. The germline CDR1 and CDR2 sequences are MNHNY and SVGAGI (reference sequence). The CDR3, as DNA: TGTGCCAGCAGCCTGACAGGGTCATTTACCTACGAGCAGTACTTC. It specifies CASSLTGSFTYEQYF.

The chain links TRBV4-3 to TRBJ1-2; D perhaps matches TRBD1 (5 bases). Germline V gene data show CDR1 as LGHNA and CDR2 as YSLEER. The CDR3 contains 15 residues. V lost 1 base and J 0 bases, leaving 9 bases between the germline ends. CDR3 amino acids: CASSQVRGANYGYTF. In nucleotides, the CDR3 is TGCGCCAGCAGCCAAGTAAGGGGAGCTAACTATGGCTACACCTTC.

This clone is a singleton in its sample. The rearrangement links TRBV18 to TRBJ2-1; 10 nucleotides agree with TRBD2. Germline V lookup: CDR1 KGHSH, CDR2 LQKENI. The CDR3 loop spans 15 amino acids. J lost 8 bases, V lost 3 bases, and 7 bases had no gene match. CDR3 region: CASSPEGLAMDEQFF. CDR3 DNA: TGTGCCAGCTCACCCGAGGGACTAGCGATGGATGAGCAGTTCTTC.

V is TRBV28 and J is TRBJ2-7; 11 nucleotides agree with TRBD2. The CDR3 extends over 15 amino acids. Germline assignment: CDR1 MDHEN and CDR2 SYDVKM. Trimming removed 5 bases from V and 4 bases from J; junction bases left unmatched: 7. CDR3 sequence: CASSQPGLAEYEQYF. CDR3 in DNA: TGTGCCAGCAGTCAGCCGGGACTAGCGGAGTACGAGCAGTACTTC.

CDR3: CASSPGLAGVETQYF. The CDR3 DNA follows: TGTGCCAGCAGTCCTGGACTAGCGGGAGTTGAGACCCAGTACTTC. This sequence joins TRBV25-1 and TRBJ2-5, with 13 positions matching TRBD2. Trimming at V came to 5 bases and at J to 5 bases, leaving 5 bases not matched to a gene. The CDR3 loop spans 15 amino acids. Germline V gene data show CDR1 as MGHDK and CDR2 as SYGVNS.

This clone was seen only a few times. The J gene is TRBJ2-1, the V gene TRBV9; 9 bases match TRBD2. The length of the CDR3 is 15 residues. Looked up from germline, CDR1 is SGDLS and CDR2 is YYNGEE. Losses at the gene ends were 5 bases for V and 4 bases for J; bases not matched to a gene: 7. The CDR3 region is CASSRSGGEYNEQFF. CDR3 bases: TGTGCCAGCAGTCGTAGCGGGGGCGAATACAATGAGCAGTTCTTC.

The J gene is TRBJ2-5, the V gene TRBV18; weak D call: TRBD2 (6 bases). The germline gives CDR1 KGHSH, CDR2 LQKENI. The V gene lost 4 bases and the J gene lost 2 bases, with 11 bases spanning the gap. CDR3 length equals 14 residues. CDR3 sequence reads: CASSLKEGQETQYF. The CDR3 nucleotides are TGTGCCAGCTCACTCAAGGAGGGTCAAGAGACCCAGTACTTC.

The rearrangement links TRBV6-1 to TRBJ1-5; D not certain. The CDR3 totals 13 residues. Germline CDR1 and CDR2: MNHNS and SASEGT. Trimming cost V 1 base and J 4 bases, with 5 bases left between them. The CDR3: CASSEGTNQPQHF. The CDR3, as DNA: TGTGCCAGCAGTGAAGGTACTAATCAGCCCCAGCATTTT.

This clone was detected only a few times. The chain joins TRBV5-1 to TRBJ2-2; D could derive from TRBD1 or TRBD2 (5 bases each). The V end lost 6 bases, the J end lost 3 bases, and 15 bases lay between the germline ends. The CDR3 contains 15 residues. The germline V gene encodes CDR1 SGHRS and CDR2 YFSETQ. The CDR3 DNA sequence: TGCGCCAGCAACCTTGAGGGGCAGGACACCGGGGAGCTGTTTTTT. As protein: CASNLEGQDTGELFF.

The genes are TRBV18 and TRBJ2-3; D is unresolved. The CDR3 has 16 residues. The V gene's germline CDR1 is KGHSH and CDR2 LQKENI. The V end was cut by 3 bases, the J end by 2 bases, with 15 bases between. This CDR3 reads CASSPNGPSHTDTQYF. The CDR3, as DNA: TGTGCCAGCTCACCTAATGGACCCTCACACACAGATACGCAGTATTTT.

The chain recombines TRBV6-5 with TRBJ1-5; D is ambiguous. The CDR3 is made up of 12 amino acids. The germline V gene has CDR1 MNHEY and CDR2 SVGAGI. Deletions cut 6 bases from V and 0 bases from J, with 3 bases between. CDR3 DNA: TGTGCCAGCAGGGGTAGCAATCAGCCCCAGCATTTT. This gives the protein CASRGSNQPQHF.

V and J are TRBV5-1 and TRBJ1-1, with D possibly TRBD1 on 6 matching bases. CDR3 length: 15 residues. The V and J ends lost 2 bases and 5 bases respectively, with 16 bases between them. Germline V gives CDR1 SGHRS, CDR2 YFSETQ. The CDR3 nucleotides are TGCGCCAGCAGCTTTAGTGCAGGGGCGGGGACTGAAGCTTTCTTT. Protein sequence: CASSFSAGAGTEAFF.

The chain has TRBV29-1 and TRBJ2-2, with D hard to call. V was trimmed by 4 bases and J by 3 bases, leaving 15 bases between them. CDR1 is SQVTM and CDR2 is ANQGSEA in the germline V gene. CDR3 length: 15 residues. The CDR3 spells CSVGARGRDTGELFF. As DNA, the CDR3 is TGCAGCGTTGGGGCGCGCGGTAGGGACACCGGGGAGCTGTTTTTT.

This chain uses TRBV6-4 with TRBJ1-6, with 7 bases aligning to TRBD1. CDR1 and CDR2 from the germline V gene are MRHNA and SNTAGT. Trimming cost V 0 bases and J 10 bases; bases outside gene matches: 6. There are 15 residues in the CDR3. CDR3 DNA sequence: TGTGCCAGCAGTGACTCGGCCAGGGGGTCCTCACCCCTCCACTTT. Translated, it gives CASSDSARGSSPLHF.

The chain couples TRBV27 to TRBJ2-7, with unresolved D. Trimming stripped 3 bases from V and 1 base from J, with 7 bases between. This CDR3 is 13 amino acids long. Germline V gene data show CDR1 as MNHEY and CDR2 as SMNVEV (reference sequence). DNA for the CDR3: TGTGCCAGCAGTTTTTCCGGATCCTACGAGCAGTACTTC. The encoded protein is CASSFSGSYEQYF.

The V call is TRBV7-3, the J call TRBJ2-5, with D perhaps matching TRBD2 (5 bases). Trimming pared 1 base from V and 3 bases from J, leaving 6 bases between. The length of the CDR3 is 13 residues. Germline CDR1 and CDR2: SGHTA and FQGTGA. CDR3 residues: CASSLIGEETQYF. The CDR3, as DNA: TGTGCCAGCAGCTTAATCGGGGAAGAGACCCAGTACTTC.

This chain joins TRBV19 and TRBJ2-1, with D perhaps matching TRBD2 (6 bases). Trimming took off 9 bases at V and 6 bases at J, with 12 bases between the two ends. This CDR3 has 12 residues. Germline loops: CDR1 LNHDA, CDR2 SQIVND (reference sequence). The CDR3 here is CASGGLGNEQFF. CDR3 bases: TGTGCCAGCGGGGGTTTGGGCAATGAGCAGTTCTTC.

The chain links TRBV6-6 to TRBJ1-1; TRBD1 might be the D (5 bases). Germline V gene sequence: CDR1 MNHNY, CDR2 SVGAGI (reference sequence). V gave up 0 bases and J gave up 5 bases, with 7 bases separating them. The CDR3 length is 13 residues. Written as DNA, the CDR3 is TGTGCCAGCAGTTACTCGGAGGGGACTGAAGCTTTCTTT. Protein: CASSYSEGTEAFF.

CDR3 sequence reads: CASRRGEYYEQYF. The CDR3 DNA follows: TGTGCCAGCAGGAGGGGAGAGTACTACGAGCAGTACTTC. The chain carries TRBV27 and TRBJ2-7, with D perhaps matching TRBD1 or TRBD2 (5 bases each). Trimming shortened V by 6 bases and J by 3 bases, and 12 bases separated the two germline ends. Germline lookup yields CDR1 MNHEY and CDR2 SMNVEV (reference sequence). This CDR3 has 13 amino acids.

This clone was seen a single time. The chain recombines TRBV27 with TRBJ2-1; possibly TRBD2 for D (5 bases). Trimming removed 4 bases from V and 5 bases from J, with 15 bases in between. The CDR3 has 15 amino acids. The germline V gene has CDR1 MNHEY and CDR2 SMNVEV (reference sequence). The CDR3 DNA sequence: TGTGCCAGCAGTTATTCTAGTGAGGGTCACAATGAGCAGTTCTTC. It is translated as CASSYSSEGHNEQFF.

The genes are TRBV4-2 and TRBJ1-4; D not certain. Trimming shortened V by 2 bases and J by 7 bases, and 5 bases separated the two germline ends. The germline CDR1 and CDR2 sequences are LGHNA and YNFKEQ. The CDR3 spans 12 residues. The CDR3 nucleotides read TGTGCCAGCAGCCAAATGAGTGAAAAACTGTTTTTT. It yields the protein CASSQMSEKLFF.

The V and J genes are TRBV5-4 and TRBJ2-7, with D tentatively TRBD1 (6 bases). Looked up from germline, CDR1 is SGHNT and CDR2 is YYREEE (reference sequence). The V end lost 0 bases, the J end lost 4 bases, and 14 bases lay between the germline ends. The length of the CDR3 is 15 residues. The CDR3 coding sequence is TGTGCCAGCAGCTTGGCTGAAACAGGGAATTACGAGCAGTACTTC. Protein product: CASSLAETGNYEQYF.

This chain connects TRBV29-1 to TRBJ2-1, with a tentative D call TRBD1 (6 bases). This CDR3 has 14 residues. Trimming removed 5 bases from V and 6 bases from J, with 17 bases in between. The germline V gene has CDR1 SQVTM and CDR2 ANQGSEA. CDR3: CSVSRQARFNEQFF. CDR3 sequence (DNA): TGCAGCGTTTCCAGACAGGCAAGATTCAATGAGCAGTTCTTC.